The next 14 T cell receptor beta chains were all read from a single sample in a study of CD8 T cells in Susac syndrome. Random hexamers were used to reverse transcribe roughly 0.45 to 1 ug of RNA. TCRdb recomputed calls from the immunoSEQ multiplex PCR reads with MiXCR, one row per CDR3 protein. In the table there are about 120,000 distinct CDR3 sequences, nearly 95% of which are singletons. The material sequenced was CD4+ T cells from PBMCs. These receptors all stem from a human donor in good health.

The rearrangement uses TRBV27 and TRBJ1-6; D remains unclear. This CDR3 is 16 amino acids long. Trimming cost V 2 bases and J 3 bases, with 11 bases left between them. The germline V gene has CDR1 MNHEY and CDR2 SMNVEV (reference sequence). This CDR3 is CASSLGSAGYNSPLHF. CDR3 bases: TGTGCCAGCAGTTTAGGGAGTGCCGGCTATAATTCACCCCTCCACTTT.

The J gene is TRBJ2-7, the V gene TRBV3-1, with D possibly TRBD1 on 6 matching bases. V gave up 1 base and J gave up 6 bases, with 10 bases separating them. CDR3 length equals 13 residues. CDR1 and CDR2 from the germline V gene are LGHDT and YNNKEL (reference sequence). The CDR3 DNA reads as TGTGCCAGCAGCCAAGTCACAGGGAGCGAGCAGTACTTC. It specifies CASSQVTGSEQYF.

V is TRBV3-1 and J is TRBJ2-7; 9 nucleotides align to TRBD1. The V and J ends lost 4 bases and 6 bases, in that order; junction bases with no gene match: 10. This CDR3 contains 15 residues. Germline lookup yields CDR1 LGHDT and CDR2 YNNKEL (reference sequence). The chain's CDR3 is CASSLRQGVMGEQYF. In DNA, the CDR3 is TGTGCCAGCAGCCTACGACAGGGGGTTATGGGCGAGCAGTACTTC.

DNA of the CDR3: TGTGCCACCAGTGATAGGGACAGCTACAATGAGCAGTTCTTC. Its translation: CATSDRDSYNEQFF. The gene calls are TRBV24-1 and TRBJ2-1, with 7 bases identical to TRBD1. Germline V gives CDR1 KGHDR, CDR2 SFDVKD. V dropped 3 bases and J dropped 3; count of bases not matched to a gene: 1. The CDR3 length is 14 residues.

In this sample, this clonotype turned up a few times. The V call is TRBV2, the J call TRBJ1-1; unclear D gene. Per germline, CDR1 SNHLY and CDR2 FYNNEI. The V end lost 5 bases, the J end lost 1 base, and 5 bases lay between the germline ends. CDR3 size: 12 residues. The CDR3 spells CASSPGNTEAFF. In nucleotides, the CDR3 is TGTGCCAGCAGTCCAGGGAACACTGAAGCTTTCTTT. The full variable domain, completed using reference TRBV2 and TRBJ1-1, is EPEVTQTPSHQVTQMGQEVILRCVPISNHLYFYWYRQILGQKVEFLVSFYNNEISEKSEIFDDQFSVERPDGSNFTLKIRSTKLEDSAMYFCASSPGNTEAFFGQGTRLTVV.

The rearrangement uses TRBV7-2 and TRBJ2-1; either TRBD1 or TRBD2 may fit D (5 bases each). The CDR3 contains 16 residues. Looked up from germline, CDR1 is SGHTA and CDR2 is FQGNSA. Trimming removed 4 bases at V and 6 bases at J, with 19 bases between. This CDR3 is CASSSGGAQLGNEQFF. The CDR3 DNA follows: TGTGCCAGCAGCTCTGGGGGAGCTCAACTCGGCAATGAGCAGTTCTTC.

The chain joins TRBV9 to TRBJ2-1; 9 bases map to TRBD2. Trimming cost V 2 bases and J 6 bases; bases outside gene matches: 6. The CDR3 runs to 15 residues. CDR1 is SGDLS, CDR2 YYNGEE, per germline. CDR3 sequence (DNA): TGTGCCAGCAGCGTGAGCGGGGGGTCGGGCAATGAGCAGTTCTTC. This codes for CASSVSGGSGNEQFF.

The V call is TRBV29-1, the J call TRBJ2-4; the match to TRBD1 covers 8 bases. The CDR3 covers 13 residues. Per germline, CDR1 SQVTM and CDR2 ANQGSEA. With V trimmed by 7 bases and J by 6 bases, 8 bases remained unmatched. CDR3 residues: CSAQGARGNIQYF. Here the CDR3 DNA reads TGCAGCGCTCAGGGGGCACGCGGAAACATTCAGTACTTC.

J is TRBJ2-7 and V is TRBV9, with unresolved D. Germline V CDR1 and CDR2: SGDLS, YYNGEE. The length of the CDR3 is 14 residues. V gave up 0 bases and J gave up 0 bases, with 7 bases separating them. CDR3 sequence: CASSVGGFSYEQYF. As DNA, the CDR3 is TGTGCCAGCAGCGTAGGGGGTTTCTCCTACGAGCAGTACTTC.

The CDR3 bases are TGTGCCAGCAGCGCACCTCCCGGGGAGCTGTTTTTT. Encoded protein: CASSAPPGELFF. This chain connects TRBV9 to TRBJ2-2; no clear D. Germline V CDR1 and CDR2: SGDLS, YYNGEE. V lost 3 bases, J lost 6 bases, and 6 bases lay in between. The CDR3 length is 12 residues.

The CDR3 loop is CASSGGTSGDTQYF. The CDR3 DNA follows: TGTGCCAGCAGCGGCGGGACTAGCGGGGATACGCAGTATTTT. The chain couples TRBV7-9 to TRBJ2-3; 12 nucleotides line up with TRBD2. The CDR3 has 14 residues. The V segment lost 5 bases and the J segment 6 bases; nucleotides outside the gene matches: 3. The germline V gene encodes CDR1 SEHNR and CDR2 FQNEAQ (reference sequence).

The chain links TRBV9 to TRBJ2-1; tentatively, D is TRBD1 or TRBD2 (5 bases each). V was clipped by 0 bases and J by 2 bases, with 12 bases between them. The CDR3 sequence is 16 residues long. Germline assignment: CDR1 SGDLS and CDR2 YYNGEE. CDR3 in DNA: TGTGCCAGCAGCGTAGCGGGGCTGGATGCCTACAATGAGCAGTTCTTC. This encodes CASSVAGLDAYNEQFF.

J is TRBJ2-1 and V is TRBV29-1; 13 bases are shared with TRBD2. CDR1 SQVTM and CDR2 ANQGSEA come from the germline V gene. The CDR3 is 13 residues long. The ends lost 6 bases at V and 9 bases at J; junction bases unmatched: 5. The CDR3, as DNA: TGCAGCGTCTTCGGACTAGCGGGAGTTGAGCAGTTCTTC. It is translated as CSVFGLAGVEQFF.

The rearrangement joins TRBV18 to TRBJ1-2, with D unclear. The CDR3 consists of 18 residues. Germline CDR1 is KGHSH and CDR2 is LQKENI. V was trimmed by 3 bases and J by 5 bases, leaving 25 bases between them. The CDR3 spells CASSPAPSIGLNRYGYTF. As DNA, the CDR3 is TGTGCCAGCTCACCGGCCCCATCCATCGGATTAAATCGATATGGCTACACCTTC.